Listed below are T cell receptor beta chains from one sample, sequenced in a study of T cells after yellow fever vaccination. TCRdb re-called the 5' RACE reads with MiXCR, one entry per CDR3 protein. This table holds more than 95,000 distinct CDR3 sequences, over 12% found once. The sequencing here drew on CD8+ T cells sorted from PBMCs, taken 5 days after the yellow fever booster vaccination. These receptor sequences come from a man younger than 35 who received the YFV17D yellow fever vaccine. The CDR3 runs from the conserved cysteine through the conserved F or W. Fields, in order: J gene, D gene, V gene, CDR3 protein. A D gene is named only where the DNA matches it firmly.

>TRBJ1-4|.|TRBV19
CASTTNEKLFF
>TRBJ1-1|.|TRBV15
CATSRDRGNTEAFF
>TRBJ2-5|TRBD2|TRBV29-1
CSVGTSGSFSMMLETQYF
>TRBJ2-5|TRBD2|TRBV12-3/TRBV12-4
CASSLTSGGAWEETQYF
>TRBJ1-6|.|TRBV4-1
CASSQDQVTSPLHF
>TRBJ2-1|TRBD2|TRBV7-9
CASSTEGVAGQSSYNEQFF
>TRBJ2-3|.|TRBV12-3/TRBV12-4
CASKVGGITQYF
>TRBJ1-5|.|TRBV7-2
CASSETVNQPQHF
>TRBJ1-2|TRBD1|TRBV2
CASSYGAGRTGLADTF
>TRBJ1-4|.|TRBV24-1
CATSTHPDWGEKLFF
>TRBJ2-5|.|TRBV5-6
CASSGPKEGALRETQYF
>TRBJ2-1|.|TRBV25-1
CASSRDTGAYNEQFF
>TRBJ2-7|.|TRBV4-3
CASSQAAPTSSYEQYF
>TRBJ2-7|TRBD2|TRBV4-1
CASSQEYGGIYEQYF
>TRBJ2-3|.|TRBV4-2
CASSPAGGSTDTQYF
>TRBJ2-1|TRBD1|TRBV14
CASSQGQVYNEQFF
>TRBJ1-2|.|TRBV6-5
CASSYSGVLPNYGYTF
>TRBJ2-5|.|TRBV15
CATSSKTVIQETQYF
>TRBJ2-1|.|TRBV4-1
CASSQEGFGGRTYNEQFF
>TRBJ1-1|TRBD1|TRBV5-4
CASSWSGQLTEAFF
>TRBJ2-1|.|TRBV12-3/TRBV12-4
CASRLYNEQFF
>TRBJ2-1|.|TRBV4-1
CASSHVGNEQFF
>TRBJ2-1|.|TRBV5-1
CASSLSYSEQFF
>TRBJ1-4|TRBD1|TRBV5-5
CASSSRQGSREKLFF